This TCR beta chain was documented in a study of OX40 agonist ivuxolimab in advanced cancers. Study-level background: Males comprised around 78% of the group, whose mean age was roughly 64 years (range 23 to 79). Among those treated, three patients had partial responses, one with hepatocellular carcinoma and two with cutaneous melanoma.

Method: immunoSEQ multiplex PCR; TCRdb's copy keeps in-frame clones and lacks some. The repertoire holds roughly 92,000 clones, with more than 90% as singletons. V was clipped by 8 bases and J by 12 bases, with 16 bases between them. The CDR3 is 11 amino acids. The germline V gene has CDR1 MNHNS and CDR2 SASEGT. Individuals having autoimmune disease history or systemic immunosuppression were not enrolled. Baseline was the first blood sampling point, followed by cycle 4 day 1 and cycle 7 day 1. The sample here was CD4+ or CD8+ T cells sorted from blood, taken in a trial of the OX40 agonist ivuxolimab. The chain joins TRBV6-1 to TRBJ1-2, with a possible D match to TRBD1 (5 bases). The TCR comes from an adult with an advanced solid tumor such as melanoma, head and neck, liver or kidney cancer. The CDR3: CASFRDGMHTF. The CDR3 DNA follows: TGTGCCAGCTTCCGGGACGGAATGCACACCTTC.